This TCR beta chain was profiled in a study of T cells in Graves' hyperthyroidism and ophthalmopathy. With regard to this clonotype: Its specificity is not known.

RNA transcripts were the template for amplifying TCR beta CDR3 regions. The HTBI primer set was used in a first-round RT-PCR of the TCR CDR3. TCRdb called the multiplex PCR reads again in MiXCR, with one record for every CDR3 protein. The table has about 640,000 distinct CDR3 sequences, about a fifth seen once; the top ten hold approximately 30%. Under 3 months was the duration of disease in ophthalmopathy patients, who also had a Clinical Activity Score of at least 3 and a NOSPECS grade of at least 4. Study-wide points: Within blood appeared most thyroid clonotypes that had expanded above 0.001. Ophthalmopathy and stable hyperthyroidism were separated by a 13 V-J model.

The receptor was derived from a man aged 25 to 40 with Graves' ophthalmopathy. Sample: blood.

The CDR3 sequence is CAWSKLAGATDTQYF. For the CDR3, the DNA is TGTGCCTGGAGTAAGCTAGCGGGAGCAACAGATACGCAGTATTTT. J is TRBJ2-3 and V is TRBV30; TRBD2 aligns across 10 bases. After removal of 2 bases from V and 3 bases from J, the junction contained 5 bases not matched to a gene. Germline lookup yields CDR1 GTSNPN and CDR2 SVGIG (reference sequence). This CDR3 has 15 amino acids.